The source of this T cell receptor beta chain is a study of T cell repertoires in cytomegalovirus infection. Across the whole study: Both recently identified HLA-C-restricted and well-studied HLA-B-restricted CMV epitopes were used in the study. Public TCR beta signatures marked donors with CMV infection and the matching HLA.

The V and J ends lost 2 bases and 4 bases, in that order; junction bases with no gene match: 4. This CDR3 spans 17 amino acids. Germline CDR1 SGHTA, CDR2 FQGNSA. Turning to this clonotype: Its antigen is not identified.

Study conclusions and caveats: The ex vivo response was dominated by HLA-C-restricted CMV-specific TCR beta clonotypes.

One entry per CDR3 protein, called by TCRdb with MiXCR from the reads. The sample contains just under 500,000 distinct CDR3 sequences, about 33% of which appear only once. The input for sequencing was cultured PBMCs, taken from culture after CMV antigen stimulation. This clonotype was obtained from a human donor in good health (CMV status not recorded). Some clones in this sample may be carry-over from other donors' samples. The chain uses TRBV7-2 and TRBJ2-2, with 13 nucleotides matching TRBD2. The CDR3 DNA follows: TGTGCCAGCAGCTTATCTCGGACTAGCGGGAGCACCGGGGAGCTGTTTTTT. This sequence encodes CASSLSRTSGSTGELFF.